One sample yielded the 25 T cell receptor beta chains listed below, sequenced in a study of T-cell memory formation after mild COVID-19. MiXCR was run by TCRdb on the 5' RACE reads, yielding one entry per CDR3 protein. The data contain around 310,000 distinct CDR3 sequences, around a sixth of them singletons. Input material: PBMCs or a T cell subset sorted from them (not recorded which). The receptors shown here come from a man between 18 and 35 years old who had mild COVID-19 (a few samples of this study predate the infection). Cell type and time point are not known.

This chain uses TRBV15 with TRBJ2-3, with D perhaps matching TRBD1 (6 bases). V gave up 0 bases and J gave up 8 bases, with 18 bases separating them. The CDR3 loop spans 16 amino acids. Germline V gene lookup returns CDR1 LNHNV and CDR2 YYDKDF (reference sequence). The CDR3 DNA follows: TGTGCCACCAGCAGAGATAGGGAGTGGGGACATGGTACGCAGTATTTT. Amino acids: CATSRDREWGHGTQYF. Using reference TRBV15 and TRBJ2-3 for the parts outside the CDR3, the full variable domain is DAMVIQNPRYQVTQFGKPVTLSCSQTLNHNVMYWYQQKSSQAPKLLFHYYDKDFNNEADTPDNFQSRRPNTSFCFLDIRSPGLGDTAMYLCATSRDREWGHGTQYFGPGTRLTVL.

There are many counts of this clonotype. The V gene is TRBV5-6, the J gene TRBJ2-2; D gene ambiguous. The CDR3 covers 11 residues. Germline lookup yields CDR1 SGHDT and CDR2 YYEEEE. Trimming cost V 2 bases and J 7 bases, with 3 bases left between them. The CDR3 is CASSLSGELFF. CDR3 DNA: TGTGCCAGCAGCTTAAGCGGGGAGCTGTTTTTT.

This clonotype was observed a few times. CDR3: CSVYDGYTF. For the CDR3, the DNA is TGCAGCGTTTACGATGGCTACACCTTC. J is TRBJ1-2 and V is TRBV29-1; no reliable D call. The CDR3 extends over 9 amino acids. The V gene's germline CDR1 is SQVTM and CDR2 ANQGSEA. Trimming left V 5 bases short and J 6 bases short, with 4 bases between.

J is TRBJ2-3 and V is TRBV11-2; maybe TRBD1 (5 bases). The CDR3 is 17 amino acids. With 6 bases removed from V and 1 base from J, the gap between germline ends came to 20 bases. CDR1 is SGHAT and CDR2 is FQNNGV in the germline V gene. The CDR3 is CASSLFLQALGTDTQYF. The CDR3 nucleotides are TGTGCCAGCAGTCTCTTTTTACAGGCTCTAGGCACAGATACGCAGTATTTT.

The table lists this clonotype with a few counts. The chain is built from TRBV4-3 and TRBJ2-7; D might be TRBD1 or TRBD2, each matching 5 bases. V was trimmed by 3 bases and J by 2 bases, leaving 14 bases between them. Germline V gene sequence: CDR1 LGHNA, CDR2 YSLEER. The CDR3 consists of 15 residues. The CDR3 DNA sequence: TGCGCCAGCAGCCAGGTGGGTGGGGGACCCTACGAGCAGTACTTC. Translated: CASSQVGGGPYEQYF.

This clonotype has just a few counts. In DNA form, the CDR3 reads TGTGCCAGCAGCCCTAGGACTGGCAGGGGCCACAATGAGCAGTTCTTC. This codes for CASSPRTGRGHNEQFF. This chain joins TRBV7-3 and TRBJ2-1; D might be TRBD1 (6 bases). The germline V gene encodes CDR1 SGHTA and CDR2 FQGTGA. The length of the CDR3 is 16 residues. V lost 5 bases and J 5 bases, leaving 19 bases between the germline ends. Complete variable domain (other parts from reference TRBV7-3 and TRBJ2-1): GAGVSQTPSNKVTEKGKYVELRCDPISGHTALYWYRQSLGQGPEFLIYFQGTGAADDSGLPNDRFFAVRPEGSVSTLKIQRTERGDSAVYLCASSPRTGRGHNEQFFGPGTRLTVL.

The rearrangement joins TRBV6-5 to TRBJ1-2; D gene unclear. This CDR3 has 13 amino acids. Per the germline V gene, CDR1 is MNHEY and CDR2 is SVGAGI. Trimming cost V 6 bases and J 5 bases, with 13 bases left between them. CDR3 loop: CASSSTWSYGYTF. As DNA, the CDR3 is TGTGCCAGCAGCTCGACCTGGTCTTATGGCTACACCTTC.

This rearrangement joins TRBV5-1 to TRBJ2-7; D is perhaps TRBD1 or TRBD2 (6 bases each). The CDR3 extends over 15 amino acids. V was shortened by 5 bases and J by 2 bases, with 17 bases between the two germline ends. Germline CDR1 SGHRS, CDR2 YFSETQ. The CDR3, as DNA: TGCGCCAGCAGTGTGTGGGGGGCTTCCCCCTACGAGCAGTACTTC. Amino acids: CASSVWGASPYEQYF.

The chain carries TRBV2 and TRBJ1-1; TRBD1 is a possible D gene (5 bases). Germline V gene lookup returns CDR1 SNHLY and CDR2 FYNNEI. The CDR3 covers 12 residues. V lost 8 bases to trimming and J lost 10 bases, with 17 bases between them. CDR3: CASGGDSLGAFF. CDR3 coding DNA: TGTGCCAGCGGCGGTGACAGCCTAGGAGCTTTCTTT. Full variable domain (missing parts from reference TRBV2 and TRBJ1-1): EPEVTQTPSHQVTQMGQEVILRCVPISNHLYFYWYRQILGQKVEFLVSFYNNEISEKSEIFDDQFSVERPDGSNFTLKIRSTKLEDSAMYFCASGGDSLGAFFGQGTRLTVV.

This clonotype showed up just a few times. The rearrangement uses TRBV10-3 and TRBJ2-3; D may be TRBD2 (6 bases). V lost 10 bases to trimming and J lost 1 base, with 12 bases between them. This CDR3 is 13 amino acids long. Per the germline V gene, CDR1 is ENHRY and CDR2 is SYGVKD. The CDR3 coding sequence is TGTGCCAGCCGGGACTCGGGCACAGATACGCAGTATTTT. Protein: CASRDSGTDTQYF.

This chain connects TRBV20-1 to TRBJ1-6; D gene ambiguous. Deletions cut 2 bases from V and 8 bases from J, with 16 bases between. Germline V gene lookup returns CDR1 DFQATT and CDR2 SNEGSKA (reference sequence). The CDR3 is made up of 15 amino acids. CDR3 sequence: CSARLPGLRDSPLHF. CDR3 DNA sequence: TGCAGTGCTAGACTCCCGGGCCTAAGGGATTCACCCCTCCACTTT.

The chain employs TRBV4-1 and TRBJ2-7; D gene uncertain. The V and J ends lost 5 bases and 2 bases respectively, with 16 bases between them. The CDR3 spans 15 residues. Per the germline V gene, CDR1 is MGHRA and CDR2 is YSYEKL. Here the CDR3 DNA reads TGCGCCAGCAGCTCCGAAATATCCGGCGCCTACGAGCAGTACTTC. Translating gives CASSSEISGAYEQYF.

The DNA of the CDR3 is TGCGCCAGTCAGACAGGGAGATCTAACTATGGCTACACCTTC. Translation: CASQTGRSNYGYTF. The rearrangement uses TRBV5-1 and TRBJ1-2; 7 nucleotides match TRBD1. This CDR3 has 14 residues. J gave up 0 bases and V 8 bases, and 7 bases lay outside the gene matches. The V gene's germline CDR1 is SGHRS and CDR2 YFSETQ.

In this sample, this clonotype turned up a few times. The chain is built from TRBV7-2 and TRBJ2-3; 9 bases line up with TRBD2. Germline CDR1 SGHTA, CDR2 FQGNSA. The CDR3 has 17 residues. Germline trimming cut 0 bases from V and 0 bases from J; bases unmatched to any gene: 4. This CDR3 reads CASSLASGGRSTDTQYF. CDR3 DNA: TGTGCCAGCAGCTTAGCTAGCGGGGGACGTAGCACAGATACGCAGTATTTT.

This clonotype was observed a handful of times. This chain connects TRBV18 to TRBJ2-7, with D maybe TRBD1 (6 bases). The germline V gene has CDR1 KGHSH and CDR2 LQKENI. V gave up 3 bases and J gave up 5 bases, with 17 bases separating them. The CDR3 covers 15 residues. CDR3 sequence: CASSPGASTTHEQYF. The CDR3 DNA follows: TGTGCCAGCTCACCGGGGGCCAGCACCACCCACGAGCAGTACTTC.

The sample holds many counts of this clonotype. The chain couples TRBV7-9 to TRBJ2-7, with a weak D call TRBD1 (6 bases). CDR1 SEHNR and CDR2 FQNEAQ come from the germline V gene (reference sequence). The CDR3 sequence is 14 residues long. V was cut by 3 bases and J by 6 bases, with 15 bases left in between. The CDR3 nucleotides read TGTGCCAGCAGCTTTCCCGGACAGAAAGTCGAGCAGTACTTC. Translation gives CASSFPGQKVEQYF.

This clonotype was recorded once. This chain connects TRBV11-2 to TRBJ1-2, with D perhaps TRBD1 (5 bases). Germline V gene sequence: CDR1 SGHAT, CDR2 FQNNGV. The CDR3 loop spans 16 amino acids. Deletions cut 0 bases from V and 4 bases from J, with 15 bases between. The CDR3 spells CASSLDLAAGSYGYTF. Written as DNA, the CDR3 is TGTGCCAGCAGCTTAGATCTCGCCGCAGGGAGCTATGGCTACACCTTC.

This clonotype was counted between two and nine times. The chain recombines TRBV4-1 with TRBJ1-1; tentatively, D is TRBD1 (5 bases). Germline V gives CDR1 MGHRA, CDR2 YSYEKL. V dropped 4 bases and J dropped 1 base, with 16 bases sitting between them. The CDR3 sequence is 16 residues long. The CDR3 here is CASSRGRARGNTEAFF. The DNA for the CDR3 is TGCGCCAGCAGCCGCGGGAGGGCGAGGGGGAACACTGAAGCTTTCTTT.

This clonotype was found many times. The chain carries TRBV5-1 and TRBJ2-2, with 9 bases lining up with TRBD1. Germline assignment: CDR1 SGHRS and CDR2 YFSETQ. CDR3 length: 16 residues. The V and J ends lost 2 bases and 3 bases, in that order; junction bases with no gene match: 5. The chain's CDR3 is CASSFTGGADTGELFF. In DNA, the CDR3 is TGCGCCAGCAGCTTTACAGGGGGCGCGGACACCGGGGAGCTGTTTTTT.

This clonotype was counted a few times. V is TRBV30 and J is TRBJ1-2; D possibly corresponds to TRBD1 (5 bases). V was clipped by 0 bases and J by 8 bases, with 10 bases between them. The germline gives CDR1 GTSNPN, CDR2 SVGIG (reference sequence). There are 12 residues in the CDR3. In nucleotides, the CDR3 is TGTGCCTGGAGTGTATCGGGGCCCGGCTACACCTTC. Protein: CAWSVSGPGYTF.

The chain couples TRBV6-5 to TRBJ2-5, with 8 bases matching TRBD2. J was trimmed by 5 bases and V by 0 bases; bases with no gene match: 5. The germline V gene has CDR1 MNHEY and CDR2 SVGAGI. The CDR3 is 15 residues long. The CDR3: CASSYSIAGGETQYF. The CDR3 DNA is TGTGCCAGCAGTTACTCGATTGCGGGGGGTGAGACCCAGTACTTC.

V gene TRBV20-1 combines with J gene TRBJ2-5; the D call may be TRBD1 or TRBD2 (5 bases each). Germline V gives CDR1 DFQATT, CDR2 SNEGSKA (reference sequence). The CDR3 covers 14 residues. V lost 0 bases to trimming and J lost 7 bases, with 15 bases between them. DNA for the CDR3: TGCAGTGCTAGAGACTGGGGGAACGACGGGACCCAGTACTTC. It specifies CSARDWGNDGTQYF.

V is TRBV5-1 and J is TRBJ1-2; D gene ambiguous. The V and J ends lost 0 bases and 5 bases respectively, with 5 bases between them. CDR1 is SGHRS and CDR2 is YFSETQ in the germline V gene. CDR3 length: 12 residues. The CDR3 bases are TGCGCCAGCAGCTTGGACCGTTATGGCTACACCTTC. Translated: CASSLDRYGYTF.

This clonotype was found a few times. This chain connects TRBV4-1 to TRBJ2-3; D ambiguous. The germline V gene encodes CDR1 MGHRA and CDR2 YSYEKL. CDR3 length: 16 amino acids. The germline V and J ends were trimmed by 0 bases and 2 bases, with 12 bases remaining between them. The CDR3 DNA is TGCGCCAGCAGCCAAGACCCAGGAGAGGCCACAGATACGCAGTATTTT. Protein product: CASSQDPGEATDTQYF.

This clonotype was seen a handful of times. This rearrangement joins TRBV7-8 to TRBJ2-7; D is perhaps TRBD2 (5 bases). This CDR3 is 14 amino acids long. Between the trimmed V and J ends, which lost 1 base and 6 bases, there was a span of 13 bases. Germline V gene lookup returns CDR1 SGHVS and CDR2 FQNEAQ. This CDR3 reads CASSLEEAYGEQYV. The CDR3 coding sequence is TGTGCCAGCAGCTTAGAGGAGGCATACGGCGAGCAGTACGTC.